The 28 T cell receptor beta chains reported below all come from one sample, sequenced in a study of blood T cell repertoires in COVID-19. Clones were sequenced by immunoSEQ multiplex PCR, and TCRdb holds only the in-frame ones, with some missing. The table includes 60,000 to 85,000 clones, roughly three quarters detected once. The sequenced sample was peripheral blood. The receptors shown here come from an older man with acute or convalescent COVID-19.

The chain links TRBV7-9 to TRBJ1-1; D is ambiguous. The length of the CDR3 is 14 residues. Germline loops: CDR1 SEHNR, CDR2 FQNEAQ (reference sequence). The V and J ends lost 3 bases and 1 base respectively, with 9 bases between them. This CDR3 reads CASSFFPENTEAFF. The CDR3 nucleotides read TGTGCCAGCAGCTTTTTCCCAGAGAACACTGAAGCTTTCTTT.

In DNA, the CDR3 is TGTGCCAGCAGCTTAGCGACGAGACTAGCGCGCCAAGAGACCCAGTACTTC. The encoded protein is CASSLATRLARQETQYF. The V gene is TRBV7-9, the J gene TRBJ2-5, with 8 bases matching TRBD2. The V gene's germline CDR1 is SEHNR and CDR2 FQNEAQ (reference sequence). The CDR3 contains 17 residues. The trim removed 0 bases at V and 1 base at J, leaving 7 bases unmatched.

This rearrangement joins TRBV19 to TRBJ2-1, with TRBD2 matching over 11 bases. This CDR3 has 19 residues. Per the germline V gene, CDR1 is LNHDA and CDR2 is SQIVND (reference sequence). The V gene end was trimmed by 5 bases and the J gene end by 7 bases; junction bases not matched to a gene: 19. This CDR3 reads CASSVSSGRFSGGENEQFF. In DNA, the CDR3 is TGTGCCAGTAGTGTCTCTAGCGGGAGGTTTTCTGGGGGTGAAAATGAGCAGTTCTTC.

For the CDR3, the DNA is TGTGCCATCCGGGGGTATGGTGTCCCCTACGAGCAGTACTTC. Its translation: CAIRGYGVPYEQYF. The chain uses TRBV10-3 and TRBJ2-7; TRBD2 is a possible D gene (6 bases). This CDR3 has 14 residues. V lost 8 bases to trimming and J lost 2 bases, with 16 bases between them. In germline, CDR1 is ENHRY, CDR2 SYGVKD.

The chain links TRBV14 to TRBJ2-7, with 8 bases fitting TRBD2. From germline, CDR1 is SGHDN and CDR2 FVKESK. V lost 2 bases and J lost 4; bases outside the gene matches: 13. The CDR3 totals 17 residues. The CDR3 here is CASSQIRASGSGYEQYF. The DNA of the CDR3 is TGTGCCAGCAGCCAAATCAGGGCCAGCGGGAGTGGGTACGAGCAGTACTTC.

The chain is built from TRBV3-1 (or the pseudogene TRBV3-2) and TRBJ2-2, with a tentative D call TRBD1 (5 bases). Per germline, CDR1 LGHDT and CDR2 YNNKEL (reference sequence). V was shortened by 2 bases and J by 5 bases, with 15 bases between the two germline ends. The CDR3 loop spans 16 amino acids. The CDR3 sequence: CASSQTRIPGTGELFF. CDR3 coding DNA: TGTGCCAGCAGCCAAACCCGGATTCCAGGGACCGGGGAGCTGTTTTTT.

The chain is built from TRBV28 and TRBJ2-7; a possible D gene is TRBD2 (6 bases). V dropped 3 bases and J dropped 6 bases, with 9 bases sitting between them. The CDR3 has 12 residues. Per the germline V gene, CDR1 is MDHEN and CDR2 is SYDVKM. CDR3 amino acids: CASSFMGGEQYF. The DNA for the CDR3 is TGTGCCAGCAGTTTTATGGGGGGCGAGCAGTACTTC.

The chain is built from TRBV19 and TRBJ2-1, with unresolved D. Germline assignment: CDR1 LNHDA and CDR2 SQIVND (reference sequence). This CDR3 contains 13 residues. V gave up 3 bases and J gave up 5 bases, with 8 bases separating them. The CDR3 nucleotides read TGTGCCAGTAGTATTGGGCAGAACAATGAGCAGTTCTTC. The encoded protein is CASSIGQNNEQFF.

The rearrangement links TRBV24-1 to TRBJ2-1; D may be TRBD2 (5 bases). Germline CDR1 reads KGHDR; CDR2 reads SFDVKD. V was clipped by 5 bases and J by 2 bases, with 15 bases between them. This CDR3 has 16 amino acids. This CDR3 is CATSAVGLQAYNEQFF. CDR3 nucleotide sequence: TGTGCCACCAGTGCGGTCGGACTCCAAGCCTACAATGAGCAGTTCTTC.

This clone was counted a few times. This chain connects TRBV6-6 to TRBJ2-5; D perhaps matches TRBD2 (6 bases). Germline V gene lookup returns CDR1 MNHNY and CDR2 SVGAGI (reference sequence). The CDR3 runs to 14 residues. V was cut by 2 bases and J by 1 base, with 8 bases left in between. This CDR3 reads CASSYGGTQETQYF. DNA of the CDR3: TGTGCCAGCAGTTACGGCGGGACCCAAGAGACCCAGTACTTC.

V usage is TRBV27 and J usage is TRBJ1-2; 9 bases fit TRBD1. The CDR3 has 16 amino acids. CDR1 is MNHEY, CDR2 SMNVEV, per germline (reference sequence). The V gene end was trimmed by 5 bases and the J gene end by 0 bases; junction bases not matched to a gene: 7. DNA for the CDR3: TGTGCCAGCAGTCGAGGGACAGGGAACACTAACTATGGCTACACCTTC. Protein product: CASSRGTGNTNYGYTF.

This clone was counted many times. CDR3 nucleotide sequence: TGCGCCAGCAGCCAATTAGACAGGGTAACCTACGAGCAGTACTTC. As protein: CASSQLDRVTYEQYF. The chain has TRBV4-1 and TRBJ2-7; TRBD1 aligns across 7 bases. CDR1 MGHRA and CDR2 YSYEKL come from the germline V gene. The CDR3 runs to 15 residues. V was clipped by 2 bases and J by 2 bases; unmatched bases: 6.

For the CDR3, the DNA is TGTGCCAGCAGCTTGGGACAGGGGAGGGCAGATACGCAGTATTTT. Translating it yields CASSLGQGRADTQYF. The chain is built from TRBV5-8 and TRBJ2-3; possibly TRBD1 for D (8 bases). Germline-derived CDR1 and CDR2 are SGHTS and YDEGEE. Trimming cost V 0 bases and J 4 bases, with 12 bases left between them. This CDR3 contains 15 residues.

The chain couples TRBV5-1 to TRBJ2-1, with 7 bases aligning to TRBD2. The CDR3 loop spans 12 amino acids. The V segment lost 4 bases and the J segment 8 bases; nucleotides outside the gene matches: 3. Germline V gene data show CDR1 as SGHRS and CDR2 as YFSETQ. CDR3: CASSTGLYEQFF. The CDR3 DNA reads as TGCGCCAGCAGCACGGGACTATATGAGCAGTTCTTC. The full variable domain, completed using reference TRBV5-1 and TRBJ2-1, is KAGVTQTPRYLIKTRGQQVTLSCSPISGHRSVSWYQQTPGQGLQFLFEYFSETQRNKGNFPGRFSGRQFSNSRSEMNVSTLELGDSALYLCASSTGLYEQFFGPGTRLTVL.

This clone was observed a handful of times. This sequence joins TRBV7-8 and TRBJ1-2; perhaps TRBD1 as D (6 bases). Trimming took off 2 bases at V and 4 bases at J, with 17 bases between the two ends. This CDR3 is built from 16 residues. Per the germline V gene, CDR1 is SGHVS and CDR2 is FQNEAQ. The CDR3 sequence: CASSLSATGLSYGYTF. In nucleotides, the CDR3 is TGTGCCAGCAGCTTATCGGCCACAGGGTTGAGCTATGGCTACACCTTC.

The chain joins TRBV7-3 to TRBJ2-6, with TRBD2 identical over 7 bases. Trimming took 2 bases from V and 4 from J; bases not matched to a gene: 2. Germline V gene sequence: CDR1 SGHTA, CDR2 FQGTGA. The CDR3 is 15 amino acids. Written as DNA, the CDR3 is TGTGCCAGCAGCTTAGGGAGGGCGGGGGCCAACGTCCTGACTTTC. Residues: CASSLGRAGANVLTF. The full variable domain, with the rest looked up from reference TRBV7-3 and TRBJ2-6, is GAGVSQTPSNKVTEKGKYVELRCDPISGHTALYWYRQSLGQGPEFLIYFQGTGAADDSGLPNDRFFAVRPEGSVSTLKIQRTERGDSAVYLCASSLGRAGANVLTFGAGSRLTVL.

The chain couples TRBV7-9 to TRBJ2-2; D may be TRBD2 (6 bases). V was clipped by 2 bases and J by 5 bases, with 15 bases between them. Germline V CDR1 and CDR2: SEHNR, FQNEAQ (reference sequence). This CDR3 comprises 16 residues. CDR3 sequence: CASSLRRRAETGELFF. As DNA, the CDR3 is TGTGCCAGCAGCTTAAGGAGGAGGGCCGAAACCGGGGAGCTGTTTTTT.

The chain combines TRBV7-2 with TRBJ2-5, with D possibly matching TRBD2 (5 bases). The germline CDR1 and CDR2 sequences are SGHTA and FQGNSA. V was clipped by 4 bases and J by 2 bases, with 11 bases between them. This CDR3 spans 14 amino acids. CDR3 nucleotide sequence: TGTGCCAGCAGCTCATATGGACTGCAAGAGACCCAGTACTTC. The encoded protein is CASSSYGLQETQYF.

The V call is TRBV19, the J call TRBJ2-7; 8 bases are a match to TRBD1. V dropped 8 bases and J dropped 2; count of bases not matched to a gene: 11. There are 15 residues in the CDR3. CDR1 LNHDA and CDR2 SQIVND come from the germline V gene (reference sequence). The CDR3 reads CASGPGQGITYEQYF. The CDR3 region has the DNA TGTGCCAGTGGCCCCGGACAGGGCATAACCTACGAGCAGTACTTC.

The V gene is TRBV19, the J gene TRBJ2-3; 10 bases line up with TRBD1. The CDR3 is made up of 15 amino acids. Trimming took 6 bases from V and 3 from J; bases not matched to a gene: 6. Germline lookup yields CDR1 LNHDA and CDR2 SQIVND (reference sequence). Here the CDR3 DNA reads TGTGCCAGTAGCCGAGGGACAGGGGCGACAGATACGCAGTATTTT. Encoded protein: CASSRGTGATDTQYF.

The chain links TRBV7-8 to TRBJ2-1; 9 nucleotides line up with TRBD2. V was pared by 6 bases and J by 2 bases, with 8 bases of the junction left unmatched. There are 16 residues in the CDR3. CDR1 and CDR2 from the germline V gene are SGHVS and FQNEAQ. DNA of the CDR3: TGTGCCAGCAGGCCAACTAGCGGGTTAACCTACAATGAGCAGTTCTTC. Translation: CASRPTSGLTYNEQFF.

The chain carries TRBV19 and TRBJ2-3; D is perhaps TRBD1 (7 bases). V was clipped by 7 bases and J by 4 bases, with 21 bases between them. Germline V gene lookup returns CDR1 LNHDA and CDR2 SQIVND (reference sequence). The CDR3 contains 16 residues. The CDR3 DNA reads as TGTGCCAGTACCCCGGAGGGGGCGGGGTACGCAGATACGCAGTATTTT. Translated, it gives CASTPEGAGYADTQYF.

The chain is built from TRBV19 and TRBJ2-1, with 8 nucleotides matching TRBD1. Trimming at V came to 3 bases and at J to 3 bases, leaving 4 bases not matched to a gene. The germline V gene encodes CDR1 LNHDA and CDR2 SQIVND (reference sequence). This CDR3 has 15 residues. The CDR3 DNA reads TGTGCCAGTAGTATTGCCAGGGGGCTCTACAATGAGCAGTTCTTC. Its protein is CASSIARGLYNEQFF.

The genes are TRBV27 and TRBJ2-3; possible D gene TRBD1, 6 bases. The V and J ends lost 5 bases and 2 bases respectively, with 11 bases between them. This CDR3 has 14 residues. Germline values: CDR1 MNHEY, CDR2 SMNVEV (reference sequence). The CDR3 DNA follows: TGTGCCAGCAGTCCCTGGACAGACACAGATACGCAGTATTTT. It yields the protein CASSPWTDTDTQYF.

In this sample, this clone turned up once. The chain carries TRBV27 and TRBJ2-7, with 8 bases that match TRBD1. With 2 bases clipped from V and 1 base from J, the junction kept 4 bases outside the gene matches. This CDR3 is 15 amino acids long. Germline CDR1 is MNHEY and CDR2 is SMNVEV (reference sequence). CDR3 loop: CASSLGTGRSYEQYF. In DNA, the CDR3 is TGTGCCAGCAGTTTAGGGACAGGTCGATCCTACGAGCAGTACTTC.

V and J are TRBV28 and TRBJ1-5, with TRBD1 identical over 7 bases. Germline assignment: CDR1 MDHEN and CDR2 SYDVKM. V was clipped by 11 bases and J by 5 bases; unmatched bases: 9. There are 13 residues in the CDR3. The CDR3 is CASRGQVDQPQHF. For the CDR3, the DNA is TGTGCCTCCCGAGGACAGGTCGATCAGCCCCAGCATTTT.

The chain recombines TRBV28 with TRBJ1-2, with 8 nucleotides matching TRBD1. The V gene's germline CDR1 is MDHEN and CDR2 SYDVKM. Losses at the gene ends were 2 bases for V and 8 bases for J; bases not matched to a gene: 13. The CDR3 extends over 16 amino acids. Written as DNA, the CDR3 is TGTGCCAGCAGTTTAGGCCCTGGACAGGGTCCCCCGGGCTACACCTTC. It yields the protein CASSLGPGQGPPGYTF.

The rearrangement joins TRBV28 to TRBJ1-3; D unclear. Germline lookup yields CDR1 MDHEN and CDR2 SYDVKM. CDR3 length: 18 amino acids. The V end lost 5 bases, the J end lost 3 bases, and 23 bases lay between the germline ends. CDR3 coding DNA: TGTGCCAGCAGTCCACCGCCGAGGGCAGCGGAAATTGGAAACACCATATATTTT. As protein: CASSPPPRAAEIGNTIYF.